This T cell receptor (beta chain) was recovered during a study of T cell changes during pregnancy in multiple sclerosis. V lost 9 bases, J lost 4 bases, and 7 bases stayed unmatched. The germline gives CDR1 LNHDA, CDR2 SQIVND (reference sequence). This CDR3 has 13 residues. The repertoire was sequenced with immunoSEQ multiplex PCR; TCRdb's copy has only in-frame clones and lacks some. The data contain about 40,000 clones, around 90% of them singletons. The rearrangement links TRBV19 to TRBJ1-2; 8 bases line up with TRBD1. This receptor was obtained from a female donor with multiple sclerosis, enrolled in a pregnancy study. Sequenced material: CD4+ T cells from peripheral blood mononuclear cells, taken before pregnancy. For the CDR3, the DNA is TGTGCCAGCGTCCGGGGGACAGGCTATGGCTACACCTTC. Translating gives CASVRGTGYGYTF.